This section outlines one TCR beta chain sequence together with its context. These data belong to a study of blood T cell repertoires in COVID-19. Original handling: Reference gene primer amplification gave nucleated cell count estimates. TCRdb keeps only in-frame clones here, not all; method: immunoSEQ multiplex PCR. V and J calls and clone size come straight from that table; D and trimming were deduced from the DNA. This table has about 310,000 clones, roughly 89% appearing once. The source is a woman aged 40 to 49 with COVID-19, enrolled during active disease. Input material: peripheral blood.

The CDR3: CATLELQGAGYGYTF. The CDR3 DNA follows: TGTGCCACCCTTGAACTACAGGGGGCCGGCTATGGCTACACCTTC. The gene calls are TRBV25-1 and TRBJ1-2; 9 nucleotides match TRBD1. The V gene's germline CDR1 is MGHDK and CDR2 SYGVNS. V lost 10 bases, J lost 4 bases, and 13 bases stayed unmatched. The CDR3 loop spans 15 amino acids.